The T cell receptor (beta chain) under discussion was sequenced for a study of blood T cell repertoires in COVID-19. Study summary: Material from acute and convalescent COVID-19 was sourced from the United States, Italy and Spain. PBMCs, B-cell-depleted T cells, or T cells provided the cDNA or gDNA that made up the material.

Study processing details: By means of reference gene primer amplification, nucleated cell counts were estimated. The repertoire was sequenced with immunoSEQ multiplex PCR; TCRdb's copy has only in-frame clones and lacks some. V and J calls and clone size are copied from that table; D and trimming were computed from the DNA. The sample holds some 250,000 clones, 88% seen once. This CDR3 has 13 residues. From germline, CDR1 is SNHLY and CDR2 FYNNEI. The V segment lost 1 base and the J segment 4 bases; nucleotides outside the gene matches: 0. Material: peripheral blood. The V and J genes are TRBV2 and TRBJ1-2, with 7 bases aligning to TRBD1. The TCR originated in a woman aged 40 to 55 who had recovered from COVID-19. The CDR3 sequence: CASSEGDSYGYTF. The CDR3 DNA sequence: TGTGCCAGCAGTGAAGGGGACAGCTATGGCTACACCTTC.